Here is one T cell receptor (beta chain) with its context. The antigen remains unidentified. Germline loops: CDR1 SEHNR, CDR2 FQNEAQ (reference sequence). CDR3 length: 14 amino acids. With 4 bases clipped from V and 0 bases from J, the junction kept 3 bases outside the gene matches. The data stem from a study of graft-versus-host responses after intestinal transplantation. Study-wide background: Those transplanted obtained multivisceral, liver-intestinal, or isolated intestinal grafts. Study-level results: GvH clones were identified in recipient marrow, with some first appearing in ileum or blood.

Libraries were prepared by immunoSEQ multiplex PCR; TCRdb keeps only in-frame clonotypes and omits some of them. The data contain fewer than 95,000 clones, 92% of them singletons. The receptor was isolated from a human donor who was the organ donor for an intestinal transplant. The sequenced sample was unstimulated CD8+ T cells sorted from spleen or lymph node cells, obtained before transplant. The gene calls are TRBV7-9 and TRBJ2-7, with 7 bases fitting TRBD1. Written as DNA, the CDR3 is TGTGCCAGCAGCTCCCGGGACAGCTCCTACGAGCAGTACTTC. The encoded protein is CASSSRDSSYEQYF.